This TCR beta chain was profiled in a study of technical replicates of blood from a few donors. Generated by immunoSEQ multiplex PCR, the TCRdb table keeps only in-frame clones and is missing some. The table shows fewer than 90,000 clones, with 94% occurring only once. V lost 5 bases to trimming and J lost 9 bases, with 10 bases between them. CDR3 length: 11 residues. Germline V gene sequence: CDR1 SGHNT, CDR2 YENEEA. The clonotype comes from a human donor in good health. This chain links TRBV11-3 with TRBJ1-2; possibly TRBD1 for D (5 bases). Sequencing was carried out using T cells isolated from PBMCs. CDR3 nucleotides: TGTGCCAGCAGCCTCAGGGATCGCTACACCTTC. Translation: CASSLRDRYTF.